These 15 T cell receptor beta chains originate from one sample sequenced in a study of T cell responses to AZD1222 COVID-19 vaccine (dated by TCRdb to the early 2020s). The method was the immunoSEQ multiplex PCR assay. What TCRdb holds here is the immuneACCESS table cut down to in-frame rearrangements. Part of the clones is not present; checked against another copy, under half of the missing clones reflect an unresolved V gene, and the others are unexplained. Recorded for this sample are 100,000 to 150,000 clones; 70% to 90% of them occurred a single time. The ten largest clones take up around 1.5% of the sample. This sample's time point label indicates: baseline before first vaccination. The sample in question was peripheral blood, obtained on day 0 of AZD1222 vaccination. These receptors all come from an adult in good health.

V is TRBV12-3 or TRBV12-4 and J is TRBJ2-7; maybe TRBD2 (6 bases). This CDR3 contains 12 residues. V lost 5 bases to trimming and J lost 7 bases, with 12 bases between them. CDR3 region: CASSLSGREQYF. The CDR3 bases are TGTGCCAGCAGTCTCTCCGGGAGAGAGCAGTACTTC.

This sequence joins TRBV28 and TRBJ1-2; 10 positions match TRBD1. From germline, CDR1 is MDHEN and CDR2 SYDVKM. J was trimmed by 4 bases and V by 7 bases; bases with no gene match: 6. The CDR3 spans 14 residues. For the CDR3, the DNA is TGTGCCAGCAAAGACAGGGGGCGCTTCTATGGCTACACCTTC. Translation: CASKDRGRFYGYTF.

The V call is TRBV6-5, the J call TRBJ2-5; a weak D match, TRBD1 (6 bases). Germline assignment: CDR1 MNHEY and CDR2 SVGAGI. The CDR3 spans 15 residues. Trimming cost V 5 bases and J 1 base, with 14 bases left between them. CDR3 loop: CASSKQTGPQETQYF. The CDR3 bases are TGTGCCAGCAGTAAACAAACAGGGCCCCAAGAGACCCAGTACTTC.

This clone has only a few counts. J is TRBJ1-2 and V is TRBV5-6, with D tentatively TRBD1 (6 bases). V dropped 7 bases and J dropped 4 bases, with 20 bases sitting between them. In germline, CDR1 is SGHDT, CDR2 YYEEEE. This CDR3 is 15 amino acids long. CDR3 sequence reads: CASRGGVPRGYGYTF. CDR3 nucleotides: TGTGCCAGCCGGGGGGGCGTCCCCCGGGGCTATGGCTACACCTTC.

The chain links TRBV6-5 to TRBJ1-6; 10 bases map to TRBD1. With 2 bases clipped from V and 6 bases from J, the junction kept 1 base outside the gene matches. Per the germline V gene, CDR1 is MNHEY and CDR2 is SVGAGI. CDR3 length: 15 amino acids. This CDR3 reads CASSYRDRGNSPLHF. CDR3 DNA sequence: TGTGCCAGCAGTTACAGGGACAGGGGTAATTCACCCCTCCACTTT.

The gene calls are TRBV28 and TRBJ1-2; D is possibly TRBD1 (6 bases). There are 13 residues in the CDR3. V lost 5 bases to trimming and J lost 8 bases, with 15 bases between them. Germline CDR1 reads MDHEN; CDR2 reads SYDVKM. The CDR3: CASSLEDRRGYTF. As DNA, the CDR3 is TGTGCCAGCAGTCTCGAGGACAGAAGGGGCTACACCTTC.

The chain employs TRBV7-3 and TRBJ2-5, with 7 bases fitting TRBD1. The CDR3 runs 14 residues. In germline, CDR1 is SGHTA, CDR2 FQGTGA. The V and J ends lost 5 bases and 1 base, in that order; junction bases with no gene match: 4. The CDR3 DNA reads TGTGCCAGCAGCCCTGGGACAGTCCAAGAGACCCAGTACTTC. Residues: CASSPGTVQETQYF.

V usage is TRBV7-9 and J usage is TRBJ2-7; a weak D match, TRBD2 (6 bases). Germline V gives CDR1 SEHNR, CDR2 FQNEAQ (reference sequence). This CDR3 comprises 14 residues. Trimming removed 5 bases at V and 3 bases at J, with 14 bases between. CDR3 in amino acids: CASSETVGGYEQYF. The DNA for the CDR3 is TGTGCCAGCAGCGAAACCGTGGGAGGCTACGAGCAGTACTTC. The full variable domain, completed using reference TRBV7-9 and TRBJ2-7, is DTGVSQNPRHKITKRGQNVTFRCDPISEHNRLYWYRQTLGQGPEFLTYFQNEAQLEKSRLLSDRFSAERPKGSFSTLEIQRTEQGDSAMYLCASSETVGGYEQYFGPGTRLTVT.

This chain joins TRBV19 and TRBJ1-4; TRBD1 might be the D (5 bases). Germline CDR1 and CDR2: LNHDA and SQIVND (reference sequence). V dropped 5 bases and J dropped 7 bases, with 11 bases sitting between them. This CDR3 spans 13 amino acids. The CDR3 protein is CASSQGEGEKLFF. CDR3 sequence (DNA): TGTGCCAGTAGTCAAGGGGAAGGTGAAAAACTGTTTTTT.

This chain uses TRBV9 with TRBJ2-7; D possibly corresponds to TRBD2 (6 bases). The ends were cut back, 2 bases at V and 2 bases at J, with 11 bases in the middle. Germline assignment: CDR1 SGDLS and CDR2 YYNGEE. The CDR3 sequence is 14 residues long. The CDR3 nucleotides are TGTGCCAGCAGCGTCGGGGACTCCGCCTACGAGCAGTACTTC. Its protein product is CASSVGDSAYEQYF.

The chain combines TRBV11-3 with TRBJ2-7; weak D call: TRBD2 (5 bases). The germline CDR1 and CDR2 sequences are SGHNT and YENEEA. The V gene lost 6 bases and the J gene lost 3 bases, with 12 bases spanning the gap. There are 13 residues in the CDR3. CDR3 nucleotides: TGTGCCAGCAGGAGCGGAGACGGCTACGAGCAGTACTTC. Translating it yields CASRSGDGYEQYF. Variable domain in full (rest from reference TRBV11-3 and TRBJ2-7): EAGVVQSPRYKIIEKKQPVAFWCNPISGHNTLYWYLQNLGQGPELLIRYENEEAVDDSQLPKDRFSAERLKGVDSTLKIQPAELGDSAVYLCASRSGDGYEQYFGPGTRLTVT.

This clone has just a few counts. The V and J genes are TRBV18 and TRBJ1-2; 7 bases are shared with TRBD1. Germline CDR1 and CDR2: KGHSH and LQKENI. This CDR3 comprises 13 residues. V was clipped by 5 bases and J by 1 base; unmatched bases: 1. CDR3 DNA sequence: TGTGCCAGCTCATGGGACAGTAACTATGGCTACACCTTC. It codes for CASSWDSNYGYTF.

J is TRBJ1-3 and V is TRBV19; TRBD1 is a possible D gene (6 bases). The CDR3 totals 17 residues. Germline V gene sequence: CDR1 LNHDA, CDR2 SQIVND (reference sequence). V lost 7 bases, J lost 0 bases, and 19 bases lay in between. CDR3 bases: TGTGCCAGTACTTGGGAAACAGGGTCAAACTCTGGAAACACCATATATTTT. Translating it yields CASTWETGSNSGNTIYF.

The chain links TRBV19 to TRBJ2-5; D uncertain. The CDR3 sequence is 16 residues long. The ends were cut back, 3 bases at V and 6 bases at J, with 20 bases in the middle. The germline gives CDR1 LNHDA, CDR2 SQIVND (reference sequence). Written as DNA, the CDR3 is TGTGCCAGTAGTATTATGTGGTCAGCGATTCAGAAGACCCAGTACTTC. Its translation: CASSIMWSAIQKTQYF.

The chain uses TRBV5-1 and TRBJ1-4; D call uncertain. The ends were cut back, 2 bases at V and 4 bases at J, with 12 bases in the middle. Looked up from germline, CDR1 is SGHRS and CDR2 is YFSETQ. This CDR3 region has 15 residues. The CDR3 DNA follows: TGCGCCAGCAGCTTTTCATCTGGGGATAATGAAAAACTGTTTTTT. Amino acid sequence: CASSFSSGDNEKLFF.